A single sample gave rise to the 24 T cell receptor beta chains below, sequenced in a study of T cell responses to AZD1222 COVID-19 vaccine. Assay: immunoSEQ multiplex PCR; the TCRdb copy retains only in-frame clones and omits some. This table holds 110,000 or so clones, 89% found once. Sequencing used peripheral blood, obtained on day 0 of MenACWY control vaccination. The receptor source for this set is an adult in good health.

The rearrangement joins TRBV19 to TRBJ2-7; maybe TRBD1 (6 bases). With 5 bases removed from V and 5 bases from J, the gap between germline ends came to 10 bases. The germline gives CDR1 LNHDA, CDR2 SQIVND (reference sequence). The CDR3 is 12 residues long. CDR3 in DNA: TGTGCCAGTAGTTGGGCAGGGGACGAGCAGTACTTC. This gives the protein CASSWAGDEQYF. The whole variable domain, filled in from reference TRBV19 and TRBJ2-7, reads DGGITQSPKYLFRKEGQNVTLSCEQNLNHDAMYWYRQDPGQGLRLIYYSQIVNDFQKGDIAEGYSVSREKKESFPLTVTSAQKNPTAFYLCASSWAGDEQYFGPGTRLTVT.

This chain uses TRBV4-1 with TRBJ1-2, with 8 bases fitting TRBD1. This CDR3 is built from 18 residues. V lost 0 bases and J lost 4; bases outside the gene matches: 13. In germline, CDR1 is MGHRA, CDR2 YSYEKL. CDR3 amino acids: CASSQESGETGEIYGYTF. The CDR3 DNA reads as TGCGCCAGCAGCCAAGAATCAGGGGAGACAGGGGAAATCTATGGCTACACCTTC.

V and J are TRBV19 and TRBJ2-1; maybe TRBD2 (5 bases). Germline CDR1 reads LNHDA; CDR2 reads SQIVND (reference sequence). V lost 2 bases, J lost 0 bases, and 8 bases lay in between. This CDR3 is built from 15 residues. This CDR3 is CASSIMGSSYNEQFF. DNA for the CDR3: TGTGCCAGTAGTATAATGGGGAGCTCCTACAATGAGCAGTTCTTC. The full variable domain, its missing parts supplied by reference TRBV19 and TRBJ2-1, is DGGITQSPKYLFRKEGQNVTLSCEQNLNHDAMYWYRQDPGQGLRLIYYSQIVNDFQKGDIAEGYSVSREKKESFPLTVTSAQKNPTAFYLCASSIMGSSYNEQFFGPGTRLTVL.

The J gene is TRBJ1-1, the V gene TRBV30; D perhaps matches TRBD1 (5 bases). The length of the CDR3 is 15 residues. Germline values: CDR1 GTSNPN, CDR2 SVGIG (reference sequence). V was clipped by 4 bases and J by 4 bases, with 19 bases between them. CDR3 amino acids: CAWNPSAAGGTEAFF. CDR3 in DNA: TGTGCCTGGAACCCCTCGGCAGCGGGGGGCACTGAAGCTTTCTTT.

V and J are TRBV3-1 (or the pseudogene TRBV3-2) and TRBJ2-3; D remains ambiguous. Trimming removed 2 bases from V and 6 bases from J, with 15 bases in between. The CDR3 loop spans 15 amino acids. CDR1 is LGHDT, CDR2 YNNKEL, per germline (reference sequence). Written as DNA, the CDR3 is TGTGCCAGCAGCCAAAGCGCCAGGTTATCCGATACGCAGTATTTT. It yields the protein CASSQSARLSDTQYF.

This sequence joins TRBV12-3 or TRBV12-4 and TRBJ1-5; no clear D. The CDR3 is 13 amino acids. V was clipped by 6 bases and J by 7 bases, with 13 bases between them. CDR3 region: CASSPLDGQPQHF. The CDR3 DNA is TGTGCCAGCAGCCCCCTCGACGGGCAGCCCCAGCATTTT.

CDR3 protein: CASSFLGGGTVSRKLFF. CDR3 nucleotides: TGTGCCAGCAGCTTCTTAGGGGGAGGGACCGTTTCCCGAAAACTGTTTTTT. The J gene is TRBJ1-4, the V gene TRBV11-2; a weak D match, TRBD1 (6 bases). V shed 3 bases and J shed 10 bases, with 24 bases lying between them. The CDR3 is made up of 17 amino acids. Germline CDR1 SGHAT, CDR2 FQNNGV.

This sequence joins TRBV2 and TRBJ1-2; no clear D gene. Germline CDR1 and CDR2: SNHLY and FYNNEI. V lost 2 bases, J lost 6 bases, and 7 bases lay in between. The CDR3 loop spans 12 amino acids. The CDR3 nucleotides are TGTGCCAGCAGTGAACAAGGCGATGGCTACACCTTC. It specifies CASSEQGDGYTF.

V gene TRBV18 combines with J gene TRBJ2-7; unclear D gene. The V gene lost 5 bases and the J gene lost 3 bases, with 8 bases spanning the gap. The CDR3 sequence is 12 residues long. In germline, CDR1 is KGHSH, CDR2 LQKENI. The CDR3 is CASSANNYEQYF. The CDR3 region has the DNA TGTGCCAGCTCAGCAAACAACTACGAGCAGTACTTC.

V gene TRBV5-8 combines with J gene TRBJ1-5; the D gene is possibly TRBD1 (6 bases). The V and J ends lost 0 bases and 4 bases respectively, with 8 bases between them. The CDR3 loop spans 14 amino acids. Looked up from germline, CDR1 is SGHTS and CDR2 is YDEGEE. The CDR3 here is CASSLDRANQPQHF. The CDR3 DNA reads TGTGCCAGCAGCTTGGACAGGGCTAATCAGCCCCAGCATTTT.

The chain links TRBV5-1 to TRBJ2-1; TRBD1 aligns across 7 bases. After removal of 4 bases from V and 7 bases from J, the junction contained 14 bases not matched to a gene. CDR3 length: 16 amino acids. Germline CDR1 SGHRS, CDR2 YFSETQ. The CDR3 loop is CASSKHRDRRTNEQFF. Written as DNA, the CDR3 is TGCGCCAGCAGCAAACACCGGGACAGACGTACGAATGAGCAGTTCTTC.

This clone occurred once. The rearrangement joins TRBV10-3 to TRBJ1-2; TRBD1 aligns across 7 bases. V dropped 1 base and J dropped 4; count of bases not matched to a gene: 3. The CDR3 covers 14 residues. From germline, CDR1 is ENHRY and CDR2 SYGVKD. CDR3 DNA sequence: TGTGCCATCAGTGAGTTTCCAGGGGGCTATGGCTACACCTTC. Translating it yields CAISEFPGGYGYTF.

V gene TRBV5-5 combines with J gene TRBJ1-1, with D possibly matching TRBD1 (5 bases). The CDR3 loop spans 14 amino acids. Germline CDR1 is SGHKS and CDR2 is YYEKEE (reference sequence). Trimming pared 4 bases from V and 6 bases from J, leaving 16 bases between. CDR3 bases: TGTGCCAGCAGCCCTCGGGGGGGATTCCCTGAAGCTTTCTTT. This sequence encodes CASSPRGGFPEAFF. The full variable domain, with the rest looked up from reference TRBV5-5 and TRBJ1-1, is DAGVTQSPTHLIKTRGQQVTLRCSPISGHKSVSWYQQVLGQGPQFIFQYYEKEERGRGNFPDRFSARQFPNYSSELNVNALLLGDSALYLCASSPRGGFPEAFFGQGTRLTVV.

J is TRBJ2-7 and V is TRBV7-6; 7 bases fit TRBD1. Germline V gene lookup returns CDR1 SGHVS and CDR2 FNYEAQ. The J segment lost 0 bases and the V segment lost 5 bases, leaving 10 bases of the junction unmatched. This CDR3 is 16 amino acids long. The CDR3 coding sequence is TGTGCCAGCAGCCCATACACCGGGACAGTCTCCTACGAGCAGTACTTC. Its protein is CASSPYTGTVSYEQYF.

The V gene is TRBV9, the J gene TRBJ1-6, with D hard to call. Deletions cut 0 bases from V and 0 bases from J, with 10 bases between. Germline V gene data show CDR1 as SGDLS and CDR2 as YYNGEE. The CDR3 is 17 residues long. The CDR3 loop is CASSVGLGRSYNSPLHF. The CDR3, as DNA: TGTGCCAGCAGCGTAGGTCTGGGTCGCTCCTATAATTCACCCCTCCACTTT.

This sequence joins TRBV5-4 and TRBJ1-6; D ambiguous. The CDR3 has 15 amino acids. V was cut by 2 bases and J by 8 bases, with 14 bases left in between. Germline V CDR1 and CDR2: SGHNT, YYREEE (reference sequence). The CDR3: CASSFSGAGYSPLHF. The CDR3 DNA reads as TGTGCCAGCAGCTTTTCGGGCGCGGGTTATTCACCCCTCCACTTT.

The gene calls are TRBV10-2 and TRBJ1-1, with no clear D. Between the trimmed V and J ends, which lost 2 bases and 5 bases, there was a span of 6 bases. Germline CDR1 WSHSY, CDR2 SAAADI. This CDR3 spans 12 amino acids. The CDR3 DNA reads TGCGCCAGCAGTGAGAGGTCTACTGAAGCTTTCTTT. Translated: CASSERSTEAFF.

This clone has a single count. The chain has TRBV5-1 and TRBJ2-1; D might be TRBD1 (6 bases). CDR3 length equals 17 residues. V lost 1 base, J lost 7 bases, and 21 bases lay in between. Germline assignment: CDR1 SGHRS and CDR2 YFSETQ. The CDR3 nucleotides are TGCGCCAGCAGCTTGTCGATTGATGGGGGCGCTCGGAATGAGCAGTTCTTC. Amino acids: CASSLSIDGGARNEQFF.

The rearrangement links TRBV5-1 to TRBJ2-1, with D hard to call. Trimming pared 0 bases from V and 0 bases from J, leaving 7 bases between. The germline V gene encodes CDR1 SGHRS and CDR2 YFSETQ. The CDR3 has 15 residues. The CDR3 DNA reads as TGCGCCAGCAGCTTGGAGGCCGGCTCCTACAATGAGCAGTTCTTC. Its protein product is CASSLEAGSYNEQFF.

The J gene is TRBJ1-2, the V gene TRBV9, with 7 bases identical to TRBD1. Germline loops: CDR1 SGDLS, CDR2 YYNGEE. Trimming removed 6 bases from V and 4 bases from J; junction bases left unmatched: 15. The CDR3 loop spans 16 amino acids. The CDR3 nucleotides are TGTGCCAGCACCGCGGAAGGGACAGCCTACCTCTATGGCTACACCTTC. Residues: CASTAEGTAYLYGYTF.

This chain uses TRBV6-5 with TRBJ1-1; a possible D gene is TRBD1 (6 bases). Trimming pared 7 bases from V and 5 bases from J, leaving 14 bases between. The germline V gene encodes CDR1 MNHEY and CDR2 SVGAGI. The CDR3 covers 13 residues. Written as DNA, the CDR3 is TGTGCCAGCAACCCCAGGGGTGAAACTGAAGCTTTCTTT. Translating it yields CASNPRGETEAFF.

The rearrangement uses TRBV7-2 and TRBJ1-1; 7 bases align to TRBD1. CDR3 length: 14 amino acids. V lost 5 bases to trimming and J lost 4 bases; unmatched junction nucleotides: 7. Germline CDR1 reads SGHTA; CDR2 reads FQGNSA. CDR3 protein: CASSLQGRVTEAFF. The CDR3 DNA reads as TGTGCCAGCAGCCTACAGGGGAGGGTCACTGAAGCTTTCTTT.

The J gene is TRBJ1-5, the V gene TRBV7-8; 12 nucleotides line up with TRBD1. Germline V gene lookup returns CDR1 SGHVS and CDR2 FQNEAQ. The length of the CDR3 is 18 residues. V was pared by 7 bases and J by 4 bases, with 14 bases of the junction left unmatched. In nucleotides, the CDR3 is TGTGCCAGCACCCTCTCAGCCGGGACAGGGGGCCGTAATCAGCCCCAGCATTTT. Amino acids: CASTLSAGTGGRNQPQHF. The complete variable domain, with remaining parts taken from reference TRBV7-8 and TRBJ1-5, reads GAGVSQSPRYKVAKRGQDVALRCDPISGHVSLFWYQQALGQGPEFLTYFQNEAQLDKSGLPSDRFFAERPEGSVSTLKIQRTQQEDSAVYLCASTLSAGTGGRNQPQHFGDGTRLSIL.

The chain couples TRBV6-1 to TRBJ1-2; D is unresolved. The CDR3 extends over 13 amino acids. Per the germline V gene, CDR1 is MNHNS and CDR2 is SASEGT. The V and J ends lost 0 bases and 5 bases respectively, with 7 bases between them. This CDR3 is CASSEATGYGYTF. DNA of the CDR3: TGTGCCAGCAGTGAAGCCACGGGGTATGGCTACACCTTC.